This T cell receptor (beta chain) originates from a study of blood T cell repertoires in COVID-19. This CDR3 spans 19 amino acids. Germline-derived CDR1 and CDR2 are KGHSH and LQKENI. V lost 3 bases and J lost 0; bases outside the gene matches: 12. Using immunoSEQ multiplex PCR, the repertoire was profiled, and TCRdb retains in-frame clones only, with some absent. Here the sample spans about 78,000 clones, less than 95% being singletons. J is TRBJ2-4 and V is TRBV18; 9 nucleotides match TRBD2. This sequence originates from a woman aged 45-65 years in a cohort sampled during active COVID-19. Sample: peripheral blood. The CDR3 sequence is CASSPYGLAGNIAKNIQYF. In nucleotides, the CDR3 is TGTGCCAGCTCACCCTATGGGCTAGCGGGGAATATAGCCAAAAACATTCAGTACTTC.